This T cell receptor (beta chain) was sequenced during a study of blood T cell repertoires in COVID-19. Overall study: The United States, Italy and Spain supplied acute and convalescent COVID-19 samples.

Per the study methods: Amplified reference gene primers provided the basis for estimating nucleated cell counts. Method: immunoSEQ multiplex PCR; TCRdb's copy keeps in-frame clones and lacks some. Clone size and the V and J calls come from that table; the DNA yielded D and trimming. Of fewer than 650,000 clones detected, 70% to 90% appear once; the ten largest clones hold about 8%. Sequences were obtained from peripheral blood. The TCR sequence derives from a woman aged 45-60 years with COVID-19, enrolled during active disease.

CDR3 nucleotides: TGTGCCTGGAGTGTACAAGATACGCAGTATTTT. Amino acids: CAWSVQDTQYF. The V gene is TRBV30, the J gene TRBJ2-3; D is ambiguous. The germline CDR1 and CDR2 sequences are GTSNPN and SVGIG (reference sequence). The CDR3 is 11 amino acids. V was shortened by 0 bases and J by 5 bases, with 3 bases between the two germline ends.